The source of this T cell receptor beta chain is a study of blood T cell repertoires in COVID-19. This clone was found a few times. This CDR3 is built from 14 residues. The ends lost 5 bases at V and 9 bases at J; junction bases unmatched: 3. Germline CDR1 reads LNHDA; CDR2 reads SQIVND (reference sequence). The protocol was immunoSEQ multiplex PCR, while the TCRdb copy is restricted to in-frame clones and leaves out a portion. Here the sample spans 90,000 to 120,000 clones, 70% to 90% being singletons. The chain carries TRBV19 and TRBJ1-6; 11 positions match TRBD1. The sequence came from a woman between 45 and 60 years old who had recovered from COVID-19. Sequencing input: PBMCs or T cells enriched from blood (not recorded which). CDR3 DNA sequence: TGTGCCAGTAGTCCCGGGACAGGGGGTTCACCCCTCCACTTT. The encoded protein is CASSPGTGGSPLHF.